One and the same sample provided the 22 T cell receptor beta chains below, sequenced in a study of T cell responses to AZD1222 COVID-19 vaccine. Data came from immunoSEQ multiplex PCR; TCRdb stores just in-frame clones and leaves some out. The table lists approximately 150,000 clones, just over 85% of them singletons. The sample consisted of peripheral blood, taken 28 days after the second AZD1222 dose. The source of these receptors is an adult who received the AZD1222 COVID-19 vaccine.

This rearrangement joins TRBV14 to TRBJ2-5; weak D call: TRBD2 (6 bases). The CDR3 extends over 17 amino acids. Trimming stripped 4 bases from V and 5 bases from J, with 23 bases between. Germline V gene data show CDR1 as SGHDN and CDR2 as FVKESK. CDR3 sequence reads: CASSPWLGGANLETQYF. The CDR3 DNA reads as TGTGCCAGCAGCCCCTGGCTTGGCGGGGCGAATCTGGAGACCCAGTACTTC.

This clone was seen a handful of times. The chain combines TRBV10-3 with TRBJ1-4, with 10 bases that match TRBD1. CDR1 is ENHRY, CDR2 SYGVKD, per germline. The junction had 6 bases not matched to a gene; V was cut back by 10 bases and J by 10 bases. The CDR3 sequence is 12 residues long. Written as DNA, the CDR3 is TGTGCCACCGGGACAGGGGATAGAAAACTGTTTTTT. Protein product: CATGTGDRKLFF.

The chain recombines TRBV18 with TRBJ2-2, with D possibly TRBD1 on 6 matching bases. The CDR3 length is 16 residues. From germline, CDR1 is KGHSH and CDR2 LQKENI. V was shortened by 6 bases and J by 5 bases, with 19 bases between the two germline ends. The CDR3 loop reads CASSPNSGQGTGELFF. The CDR3 region has the DNA TGTGCCAGCTCGCCCAACTCCGGGCAGGGGACCGGGGAGCTGTTTTTT.

CDR3 protein: CASRTGDDTQYF. CDR3 in DNA: TGTGCCAGCAGGACAGGGGACGATACGCAGTATTTT. The rearrangement joins TRBV28 to TRBJ2-3; TRBD1 matches 8 bases. Germline CDR1 and CDR2: MDHEN and SYDVKM. The CDR3 totals 12 residues. With 6 bases clipped from V and 6 bases from J, the junction kept 2 bases outside the gene matches.

The chain recombines TRBV28 with TRBJ1-2; 7 nucleotides agree with TRBD1. The CDR3 runs 16 residues. Germline V gives CDR1 MDHEN, CDR2 SYDVKM. V dropped 0 bases and J dropped 6; count of bases not matched to a gene: 10. The CDR3 protein is CASSLWGAGDRHGYTF. The CDR3 DNA sequence: TGTGCCAGCAGTTTATGGGGGGCCGGGGACAGACATGGCTACACCTTC.

The chain couples TRBV19 to TRBJ1-5, with a tentative D call TRBD1 (6 bases). Trimming took off 4 bases at V and 2 bases at J, with 12 bases between the two ends. The CDR3 is 15 residues long. Germline CDR1 LNHDA, CDR2 SQIVND (reference sequence). The CDR3 nucleotides read TGTGCCAGTAGTACCGCCTCAGGGGGCAATCAGCCCCAGCATTTT. It yields the protein CASSTASGGNQPQHF.

This clone was observed a single time. The chain has TRBV9 and TRBJ1-2; D is ambiguous. Trimming took 2 bases from V and 4 from J, leaving 15 bases between them. The CDR3 is 15 amino acids. The V gene's germline CDR1 is SGDLS and CDR2 YYNGEE. The CDR3 region is CASSVEREAIYGYTF. In DNA, the CDR3 is TGTGCCAGCAGCGTCGAAAGGGAAGCAATCTATGGCTACACCTTC.

The V call is TRBV9, the J call TRBJ2-3; 8 bases are a match to TRBD1. This CDR3 comprises 16 residues. The V gene's germline CDR1 is SGDLS and CDR2 YYNGEE. The junction had 9 bases not matched to a gene; V was cut back by 4 bases and J by 2 bases. CDR3 amino acids: CASSYSGTGVTDTQYF. CDR3 in DNA: TGTGCCAGCAGCTATTCCGGGACAGGAGTCACAGATACGCAGTATTTT.

The gene calls are TRBV5-8 and TRBJ1-2; 8 bases are shared with TRBD1. The junction had 3 bases not matched to a gene; V was cut back by 2 bases and J by 3 bases. The CDR3 runs to 14 residues. Germline V gene sequence: CDR1 SGHTS, CDR2 YDEGEE. CDR3 in amino acids: CASSFRGQDYGYTF. The CDR3 coding sequence is TGTGCCAGCAGCTTCAGGGGGCAAGACTATGGCTACACCTTC.

This CDR3 reads CSATGTGGQHF. The CDR3 bases are TGCAGTGCCACCGGGACAGGGGGCCAGCATTTT. The chain employs TRBV20-1 and TRBJ1-5, with TRBD1 matching 11 bases. Germline V gives CDR1 DFQATT, CDR2 SNEGSKA (reference sequence). J lost 12 bases, V lost 6 bases, and 4 bases had no gene match. This CDR3 region has 11 residues.

The rearrangement uses TRBV6-5 and TRBJ2-7; TRBD2 matches 8 bases. Germline lookup yields CDR1 MNHEY and CDR2 SVGAGI. CDR3 size: 14 residues. With V trimmed by 7 bases and J by 4 bases, 9 bases remained unmatched. The CDR3 sequence is CASTNGGGTYEQYF. The CDR3, as DNA: TGTGCCAGCACTAACGGGGGGGGAACTTACGAGCAGTACTTC.

The chain recombines TRBV19 with TRBJ2-7, with 10 bases matching TRBD1. The CDR3 covers 14 residues. V dropped 5 bases and J dropped 5; count of bases not matched to a gene: 6. Per the germline V gene, CDR1 is LNHDA and CDR2 is SQIVND (reference sequence). The CDR3 coding sequence is TGTGCCAGTAGTTTCGACAGGGGGCATCACGAGCAGTACTTC. Its translation is CASSFDRGHHEQYF. Drawing the rest from reference TRBV19 and TRBJ2-7, the complete variable domain is DGGITQSPKYLFRKEGQNVTLSCEQNLNHDAMYWYRQDPGQGLRLIYYSQIVNDFQKGDIAEGYSVSREKKESFPLTVTSAQKNPTAFYLCASSFDRGHHEQYFGPGTRLTVT.

The chain joins TRBV20-1 to TRBJ2-1; 8 bases map to TRBD2. Trimming cost V 3 bases and J 15 bases; bases outside gene matches: 13. This CDR3 has 13 amino acids. Per the germline V gene, CDR1 is DFQATT and CDR2 is SNEGSKA (reference sequence). CDR3 DNA: TGCAGTGCTAGTAACCCCAGCGGGAGCCTTCGGTTCTTC. Protein sequence: CSASNPSGSLRFF.

As to this clone: The same CDR3 can be traced to other DNA sequences in this sample. This chain uses TRBV7-6 with TRBJ2-2; 12 positions agree with TRBD2. Germline V gene lookup returns CDR1 SGHVS and CDR2 FNYEAQ. Trimming removed 4 bases from V and 6 bases from J; junction bases left unmatched: 6. CDR3 length: 16 amino acids. The CDR3, as DNA: TGTGCCAGCAGCTCCCCCCTAGCGGGGGGGGCCGGGGAGCTGTTTTTT. It encodes CASSSPLAGGAGELFF.

The chain links TRBV7-9 to TRBJ1-2, with a weak D call TRBD1 (6 bases). The CDR3 sequence is 15 residues long. Germline values: CDR1 SEHNR, CDR2 FQNEAQ (reference sequence). The germline V and J ends were trimmed by 5 bases and 8 bases, with 21 bases remaining between them. CDR3 nucleotide sequence: TGTGCCAGCAGCCCGTTCACCGGGGGGCCGGGGGGCTACACCTTC. The encoded protein is CASSPFTGGPGGYTF.

V is TRBV27 and J is TRBJ2-6, with D tentatively TRBD1 or TRBD2 (5 bases each). Trimming pared 4 bases from V and 0 bases from J, leaving 19 bases between. Looked up from germline, CDR1 is MNHEY and CDR2 is SMNVEV (reference sequence). The CDR3 has 19 amino acids. Here the CDR3 reads CASSSGPGRGDSGANVLTF. The CDR3 DNA reads TGTGCCAGCAGTTCTGGGCCAGGGAGAGGGGACTCTGGGGCCAACGTCCTGACTTTC.

The chain recombines TRBV19 with TRBJ1-1; D is perhaps TRBD1 (6 bases). Germline V gene data show CDR1 as LNHDA and CDR2 as SQIVND (reference sequence). V was pared by 10 bases and J by 2 bases, with 20 bases between. The CDR3 spans 15 residues. The CDR3 spells CATKRDGGGNTEAFF. CDR3 coding DNA: TGTGCCACCAAAAGGGACGGAGGGGGAAACACTGAAGCTTTCTTT.

The chain joins TRBV4-1 to TRBJ2-3; TRBD2 aligns across 9 bases. V gave up 0 bases and J gave up 6 bases; unmatched junction bases: 13. The CDR3 runs 18 residues. CDR1 is MGHRA, CDR2 YSYEKL, per germline. CDR3 in DNA: TGCGCCAGCAGCCAAGAACCCGGGGGGCTAGCGGGGTTTGATACGCAGTATTTT. Translating gives CASSQEPGGLAGFDTQYF.

This chain uses TRBV18 with TRBJ2-7, with D unclear. The CDR3 spans 14 residues. Germline V CDR1 and CDR2: KGHSH, LQKENI. V was trimmed by 3 bases and J by 2 bases, leaving 11 bases between them. CDR3 sequence reads: CASSPPRIAYEQYF. As DNA, the CDR3 is TGTGCCAGCTCACCCCCCCGCATAGCCTACGAGCAGTACTTC.

The CDR3 region is CAWTIRKTGGGTEAFF. CDR3 DNA sequence: TGTGCCTGGACCATTCGTAAGACAGGGGGGGGGACTGAAGCTTTCTTT. The chain uses TRBV30 and TRBJ1-1; 9 bases agree with TRBD1. Per germline, CDR1 GTSNPN and CDR2 SVGIG (reference sequence). There are 16 residues in the CDR3. V gave up 4 bases and J gave up 5 bases; unmatched junction bases: 14.

The genes are TRBV19 and TRBJ1-1; TRBD1 matches 12 bases. With 5 bases clipped from V and 4 bases from J, the junction kept 8 bases outside the gene matches. CDR1 and CDR2 (germline): LNHDA, SQIVND (reference sequence). This CDR3 has 16 amino acids. The CDR3 here is CASSPRGQGAGTEAFF. CDR3 sequence (DNA): TGTGCCAGTAGTCCCAGGGGACAGGGGGCTGGCACTGAAGCTTTCTTT.

The chain is built from TRBV5-6 and TRBJ2-1; 7 bases are shared with TRBD2. Germline assignment: CDR1 SGHDT and CDR2 YYEEEE. Unmatched junction bases numbered 10, after V lost 3 bases and J lost 4 bases. The CDR3 spans 16 residues. The CDR3 region is CASSWGAGDRYNEQFF. The CDR3 region has the DNA TGTGCCAGCAGCTGGGGCGCGGGAGATAGGTACAATGAGCAGTTCTTC.